A single sample gave rise to the 23 T cell receptor beta chains below, sequenced in a study of tumor T cells in aggressive B-cell lymphoma. Assay used: immunoSEQ multiplex PCR; TCRdb lists only in-frame clones, some missing. Of 9,000 to 13,000 clones in the sample, approximately 91% are singletons; the top ten hold about 3%. Sequences were obtained from tumor tissue. The source is an adult with diffuse large B cell lymphoma.

V usage is TRBV29-1 and J usage is TRBJ1-1; D remains unclear. V was cut by 6 bases and J by 6 bases, with 11 bases left in between. This CDR3 comprises 11 residues. Germline V lookup: CDR1 SQVTM, CDR2 ANQGSEA. The CDR3 is CSVADFAEAFF. CDR3 bases: TGCAGCGTGGCAGACTTCGCTGAAGCTTTCTTT.

The chain has TRBV18 and TRBJ1-1, with D unresolved. Deletions cut 1 base from V and 1 base from J, with 19 bases between. Looked up from germline, CDR1 is KGHSH and CDR2 is LQKENI. The CDR3 runs to 18 residues. CDR3 protein: CASSPRRMAVSPNTEAFF. CDR3 coding DNA: TGTGCCAGCTCACCACGGAGGATGGCAGTTTCACCGAACACTGAAGCTTTCTTT.

The V and J genes are TRBV5-4 and TRBJ2-7; 7 positions match TRBD2. V lost 4 bases and J lost 2; bases outside the gene matches: 6. This CDR3 contains 14 residues. Germline V lookup: CDR1 SGHNT, CDR2 YYREEE (reference sequence). The CDR3 DNA is TGTGCCAGCAGCGAAGCGGGACCCCCCTACGAGCAGTACTTC. Amino acids: CASSEAGPPYEQYF.

The CDR3 sequence: CATSRDDRGPGEQFF. In nucleotides, the CDR3 is TGTGCCACCAGCAGAGATGACAGGGGGCCCGGTGAGCAGTTCTTC. The rearrangement uses TRBV15 and TRBJ2-1; 10 bases fit TRBD1. Germline V CDR1 and CDR2: LNHNV, YYDKDF (reference sequence). CDR3 size: 15 residues. With 0 bases clipped from V and 9 bases from J, the junction kept 5 bases outside the gene matches.

CDR3 region: CASSLVYTGELFF. The CDR3 nucleotides read TGTGCCAGCAGCTTAGTCTACACCGGGGAGCTGTTTTTT. The chain joins TRBV7-2 to TRBJ2-2; the D is unclear. Germline lookup yields CDR1 SGHTA and CDR2 FQGNSA. The CDR3 covers 13 residues. V lost 1 base to trimming and J lost 3 bases, with 3 bases between them.

V usage is TRBV5-1 and J usage is TRBJ2-3; TRBD2 might be the D (7 bases). The CDR3 is made up of 15 amino acids. V was pared by 4 bases and J by 4 bases, with 16 bases between. Germline loops: CDR1 SGHRS, CDR2 YFSETQ. This chain's CDR3 is CASSPEGGPADTQYF. In DNA form, the CDR3 reads TGCGCCAGCAGCCCGGAGGGGGGGCCGGCAGATACGCAGTATTTT.

V is TRBV6-6 and J is TRBJ2-3; maybe TRBD2 (5 bases). Germline CDR1 reads MNHNY; CDR2 reads SVGAGI (reference sequence). V lost 8 bases and J lost 6, with 9 bases in between. The CDR3 runs 11 residues. CDR3 in amino acids: CASLRGDTQYF. The CDR3, as DNA: TGTGCCAGCCTCCGAGGGGATACGCAGTATTTT.

The genes are TRBV5-1 and TRBJ2-7; 8 bases map to TRBD1. The length of the CDR3 is 15 residues. The ends lost 5 bases at V and 0 bases at J; junction bases unmatched: 7. Germline V gene lookup returns CDR1 SGHRS and CDR2 YFSETQ. CDR3 protein: CASRATGGNSYEQYF. The CDR3 coding sequence is TGCGCCAGCAGAGCCACAGGGGGTAACTCCTACGAGCAGTACTTC.

This clone has just a few counts. The J gene is TRBJ1-2, the V gene TRBV27; TRBD1 might be the D (5 bases). The CDR3 is made up of 13 amino acids. V shed 6 bases and J shed 8 bases, with 16 bases lying between them. Germline V gives CDR1 MNHEY, CDR2 SMNVEV (reference sequence). CDR3 residues: CASSSPGLEGYTF. The CDR3 DNA reads as TGTGCCAGCAGCTCACCAGGGCTCGAGGGCTACACCTTC.

Points on this clone: At one end, the junction sequence differs from germline, possibly due to a read error. The chain carries TRBV7-7 and TRBJ2-7, with TRBD2 identical over 8 bases. Germline lookup yields CDR1 SSHAT and CDR2 FNYEAQ (reference sequence). CDR3 size: 14 residues. The CDR3 nucleotides are TGTGCTAGCAGCTTGGGTAGCGGGACGGGGGAGCAGTACTTC. Translating it yields CASSLGSGTGEQYF. The complete variable domain, with remaining parts taken from reference TRBV7-7 and TRBJ2-7, reads GAGVSQSPRYKVTKRGQDVTLRCDPISSHATLYWYQQALGQGPEFLTYFNYEAQPDKSGLPSDRFSAERPEGSISTLTIQRTEQRDSAMYRCASSLGSGTGEQYFGPGTRLTVT.

The chain is built from TRBV10-3 and TRBJ2-6, with D hard to call. The CDR3 loop spans 15 amino acids. Looked up from germline, CDR1 is ENHRY and CDR2 is SYGVKD. V was clipped by 2 bases and J by 2 bases, with 7 bases between them. The CDR3: CAISEGATGANVLTF. The CDR3 nucleotides read TGTGCCATCAGTGAGGGAGCTACTGGGGCCAACGTCCTGACTTTC.

The chain recombines TRBV29-1 with TRBJ1-2, with D possibly matching TRBD1 (6 bases). V gave up 3 bases and J gave up 4 bases, with 12 bases separating them. Germline V gene data show CDR1 as SQVTM and CDR2 as ANQGSEA. The CDR3 runs 13 residues. CDR3 DNA sequence: TGCAGCGTTGAGCACAGGGTGGTCTATGGCTACACCTTC. Translation gives CSVEHRVVYGYTF.

CDR3 sequence: CASSSGQGEESQYF. The CDR3, as DNA: TGTGCCAGCAGCTCGGGACAGGGAGAGGAATCGCAGTACTTC. V is TRBV7-9 and J is TRBJ2-7, with 9 positions matching TRBD1. J gave up 9 bases and V 4 bases, and 10 bases lay outside the gene matches. This CDR3 spans 14 amino acids. From germline, CDR1 is SEHNR and CDR2 FQNEAQ (reference sequence).

As to this clone: A read error may account for a junction end that differs from germline. The chain recombines TRBV29-1 with TRBJ1-4; 7 bases map to TRBD1. CDR3 length equals 15 residues. CDR1 and CDR2 from the germline V gene are SQVTM and ANQGSEA. The CDR3 loop reads CSVEGTGQTNEKLFF. The CDR3 nucleotides are TGCAGCGTTGAAGGGACAGGACAAACTAATGAAAAATTGTTTTTT.

This rearrangement joins TRBV4-1 to TRBJ1-4, with D perhaps TRBD1 (5 bases). CDR3 length: 13 residues. Trimming removed 4 bases from V and 8 bases from J, with 11 bases in between. Germline V gene data show CDR1 as MGHRA and CDR2 as YSYEKL. Here the CDR3 DNA reads TGCGCCAGCAGCCGGGGACTCGAGGAAAAACTGTTTTTT. The encoded protein is CASSRGLEEKLFF.

This chain links TRBV7-8 with TRBJ2-2; D is ambiguous. Trimming removed 1 base from V and 4 bases from J, with 13 bases in between. CDR1 is SGHVS, CDR2 FQNEAQ, per germline. The CDR3 spans 16 residues. The CDR3 DNA reads as TGTGCCAGCAGCTTAGTGGGCCCTCTTGCCACCGGGGAGCTGTTTTTT. This translates into CASSLVGPLATGELFF.

This chain connects TRBV7-6 to TRBJ2-5; D perhaps matches TRBD2 (7 bases). The V and J ends lost 4 bases and 4 bases respectively, with 16 bases between them. The CDR3 loop spans 15 amino acids. Germline CDR1 reads SGHVS; CDR2 reads FNYEAQ. The CDR3 sequence is CASSSGGHGAETQYF. In DNA form, the CDR3 reads TGTGCCAGCAGCTCGGGGGGACACGGGGCAGAGACCCAGTACTTC.

The genes are TRBV9 and TRBJ2-1; 11 bases are a match to TRBD2. Germline CDR1 SGDLS, CDR2 YYNGEE. The junction had 11 bases not matched to a gene; V was cut back by 0 bases and J by 9 bases. This CDR3 spans 17 amino acids. CDR3 in amino acids: CASSVELAGGSLPEQFF. DNA for the CDR3: TGTGCCAGCAGCGTAGAGCTAGCGGGGGGCTCGCTCCCTGAGCAGTTCTTC. The whole variable domain, filled in from reference TRBV9 and TRBJ2-1, reads DSGVTQTPKHLITATGQRVTLRCSPRSGDLSVYWYQQSLDQGLQFLIQYYNGEERAKGNILERFSAQQFPDLHSELNLSSLELGDSALYFCASSVELAGGSLPEQFFGPGTRLTVL.

This chain joins TRBV7-8 and TRBJ2-5, with 8 bases matching TRBD1. Germline assignment: CDR1 SGHVS and CDR2 FQNEAQ. Trimming at V came to 5 bases and at J to 5 bases, leaving 10 bases not matched to a gene. This CDR3 has 15 residues. The CDR3 DNA follows: TGTGCCAGCAGCCCGATGACAGGGGATGAGGAGACCCAGTACTTC. Its translation: CASSPMTGDEETQYF.

The genes are TRBV10-3 and TRBJ2-1; 9 bases line up with TRBD2. The V segment lost 7 bases and the J segment 4 bases; nucleotides outside the gene matches: 5. CDR1 ENHRY and CDR2 SYGVKD come from the germline V gene. This CDR3 has 14 residues. Here the CDR3 DNA reads TGTGCCATCAATAGCGGGGGCCCTTACAATGAGCAGTTCTTC. Translating gives CAINSGGPYNEQFF.

The rearrangement joins TRBV2 to TRBJ1-2; 8 bases fit TRBD1. CDR1 is SNHLY and CDR2 is FYNNEI in the germline V gene. V dropped 6 bases and J dropped 4; count of bases not matched to a gene: 10. The CDR3 loop spans 15 amino acids. In DNA, the CDR3 is TGTGCCAGCAGGGTTGGACAGGGTTTAAGCTATGGCTACACCTTC. Translated, it gives CASRVGQGLSYGYTF.

V is TRBV9 and J is TRBJ2-1, with TRBD1 identical over 10 bases. Germline V gives CDR1 SGDLS, CDR2 YYNGEE. The CDR3 length is 17 residues. V shed 0 bases, J shed 10 bases, and the junction held 13 bases outside the gene matches. CDR3 sequence reads: CASSVAGDRGARGEQFF. Written as DNA, the CDR3 is TGTGCCAGCAGCGTAGCTGGGGACAGGGGAGCCCGCGGGGAGCAGTTCTTC.

The chain carries TRBV4-1 and TRBJ2-1; D not certain. V was pared by 1 base and J by 6 bases, with 7 bases between. This CDR3 spans 13 amino acids. From germline, CDR1 is MGHRA and CDR2 YSYEKL. CDR3 nucleotides: TGCGCCAGCAGCCAAGTAGGCGGCAATGAGCAGTTCTTC. It yields the protein CASSQVGGNEQFF.